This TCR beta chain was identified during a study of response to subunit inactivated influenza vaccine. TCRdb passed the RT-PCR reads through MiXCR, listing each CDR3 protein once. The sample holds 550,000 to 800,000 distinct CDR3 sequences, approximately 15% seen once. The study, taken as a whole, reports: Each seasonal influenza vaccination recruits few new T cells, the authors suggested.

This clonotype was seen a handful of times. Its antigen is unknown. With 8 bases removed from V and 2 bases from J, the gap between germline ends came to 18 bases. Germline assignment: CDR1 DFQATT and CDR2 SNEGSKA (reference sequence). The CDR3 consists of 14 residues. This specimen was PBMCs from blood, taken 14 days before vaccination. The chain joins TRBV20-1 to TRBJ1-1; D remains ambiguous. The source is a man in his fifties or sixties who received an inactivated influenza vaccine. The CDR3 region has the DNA TGCAGTACCTTCGGGGTAACCTCTAACACTGAAGCTTTCTTT. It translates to CSTFGVTSNTEAFF.